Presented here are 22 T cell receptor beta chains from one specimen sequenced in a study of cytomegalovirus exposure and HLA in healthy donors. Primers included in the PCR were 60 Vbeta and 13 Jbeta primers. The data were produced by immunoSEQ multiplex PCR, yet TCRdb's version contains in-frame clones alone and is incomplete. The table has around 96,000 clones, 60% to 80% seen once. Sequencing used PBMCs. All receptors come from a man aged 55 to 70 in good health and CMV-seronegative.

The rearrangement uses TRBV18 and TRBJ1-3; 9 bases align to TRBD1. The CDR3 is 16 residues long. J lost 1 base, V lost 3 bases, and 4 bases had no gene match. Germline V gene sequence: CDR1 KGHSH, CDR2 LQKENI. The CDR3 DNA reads TGTGCCAGCTCACCGTCCGGGACAGGGTCTGGAAACACCATATATTTT. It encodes CASSPSGTGSGNTIYF. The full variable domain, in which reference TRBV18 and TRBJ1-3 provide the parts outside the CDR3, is NAGVMQNPRHLVRRRGQEARLRCSPMKGHSHVYWYRQLPEEGLKFMVYLQKENIIDESGMPKERFSAEFPKEGPSILRIQQVVRGDSAAYFCASSPSGTGSGNTIYFGEGSWLTVV.

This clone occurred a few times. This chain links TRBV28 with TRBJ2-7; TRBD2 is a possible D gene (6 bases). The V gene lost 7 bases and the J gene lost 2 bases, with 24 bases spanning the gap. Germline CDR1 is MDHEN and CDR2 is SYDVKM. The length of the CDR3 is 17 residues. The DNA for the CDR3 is TGTGCCAGCACTCCGTTGGTAGCGGCAAACCCCGCCTACGAGCAGTACTTC. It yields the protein CASTPLVAANPAYEQYF.

CDR3 sequence: CASSLATEAFF. CDR3 DNA: TGTGCCAGCAGCTTGGCCACTGAAGCTTTCTTT. The chain combines TRBV7-6 with TRBJ1-1; no clear D gene. The CDR3 is 11 amino acids. Looked up from germline, CDR1 is SGHVS and CDR2 is FNYEAQ. V lost 3 bases to trimming and J lost 4 bases, with 3 bases between them.

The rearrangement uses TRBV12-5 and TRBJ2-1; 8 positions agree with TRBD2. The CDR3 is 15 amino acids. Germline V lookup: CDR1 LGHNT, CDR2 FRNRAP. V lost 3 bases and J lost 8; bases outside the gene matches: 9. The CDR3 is CASGFPRGVRDEQFF. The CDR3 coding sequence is TGTGCTAGTGGTTTCCCGCGGGGGGTGAGGGATGAGCAGTTCTTC.

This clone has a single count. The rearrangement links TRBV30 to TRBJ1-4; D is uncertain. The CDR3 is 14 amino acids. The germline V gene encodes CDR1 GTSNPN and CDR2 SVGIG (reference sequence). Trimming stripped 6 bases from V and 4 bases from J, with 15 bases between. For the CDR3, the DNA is TGTGCCTGTCTATCGAGGGCGAGTAATGAAAAACTGTTTTTT. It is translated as CACLSRASNEKLFF.

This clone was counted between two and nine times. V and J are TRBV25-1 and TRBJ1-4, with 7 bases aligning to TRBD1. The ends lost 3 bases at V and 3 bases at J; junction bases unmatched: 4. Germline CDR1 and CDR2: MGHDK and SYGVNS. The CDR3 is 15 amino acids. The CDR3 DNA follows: TGTGCCAGCAGTGACCTTGGGACAGCTAATGAAAAACTGTTTTTT. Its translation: CASSDLGTANEKLFF.

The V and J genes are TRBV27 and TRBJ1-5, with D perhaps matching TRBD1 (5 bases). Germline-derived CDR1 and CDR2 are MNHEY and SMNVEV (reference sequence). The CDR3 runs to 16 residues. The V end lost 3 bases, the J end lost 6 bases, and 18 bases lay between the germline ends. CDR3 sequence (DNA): TGTGCCAGCAGTTTTGGGCTAGGGCAGGGAGGTCAGCCCCAGCATTTT. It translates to CASSFGLGQGGQPQHF.

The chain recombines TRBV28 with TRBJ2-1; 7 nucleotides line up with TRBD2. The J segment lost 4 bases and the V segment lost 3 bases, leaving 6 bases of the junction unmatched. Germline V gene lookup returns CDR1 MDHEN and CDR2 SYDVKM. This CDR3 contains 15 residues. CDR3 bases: TGTGCCAGCAGTTTCGGCGGGGGAACTTACAATGAGCAGTTCTTC. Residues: CASSFGGGTYNEQFF.

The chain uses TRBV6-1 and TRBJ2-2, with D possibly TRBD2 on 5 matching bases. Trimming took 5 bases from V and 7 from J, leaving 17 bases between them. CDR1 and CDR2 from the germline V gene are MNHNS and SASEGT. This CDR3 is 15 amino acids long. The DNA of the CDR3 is TGTGCCAGCAGTTCAGGACTGGTGGAGGTCGGGGAGCTGTTTTTT. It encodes CASSSGLVEVGELFF.

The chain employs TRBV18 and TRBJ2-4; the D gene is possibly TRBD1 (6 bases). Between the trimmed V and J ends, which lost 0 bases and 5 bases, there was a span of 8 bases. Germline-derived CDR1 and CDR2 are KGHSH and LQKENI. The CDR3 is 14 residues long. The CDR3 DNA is TGTGCCAGCTCACCACCGACAGGCCAAAACATTCAGTACTTC. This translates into CASSPPTGQNIQYF. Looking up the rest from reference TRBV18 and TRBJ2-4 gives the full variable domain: NAGVMQNPRHLVRRRGQEARLRCSPMKGHSHVYWYRQLPEEGLKFMVYLQKENIIDESGMPKERFSAEFPKEGPSILRIQQVVRGDSAAYFCASSPPTGQNIQYFGAGTRLSVL.

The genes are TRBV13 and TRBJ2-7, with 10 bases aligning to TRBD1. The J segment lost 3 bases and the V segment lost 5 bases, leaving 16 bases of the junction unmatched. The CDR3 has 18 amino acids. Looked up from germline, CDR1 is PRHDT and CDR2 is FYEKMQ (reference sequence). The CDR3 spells CASSAKTGGWSRYYEQYF. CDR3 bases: TGTGCCAGCAGCGCCAAGACAGGGGGCTGGTCACGCTACTACGAGCAGTACTTC.

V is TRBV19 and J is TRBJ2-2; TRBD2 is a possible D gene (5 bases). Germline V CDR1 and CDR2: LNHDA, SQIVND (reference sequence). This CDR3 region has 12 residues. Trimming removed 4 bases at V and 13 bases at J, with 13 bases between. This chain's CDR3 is CASSRGNNRLFF. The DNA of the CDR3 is TGTGCCAGTAGTAGAGGGAACAACCGGCTGTTTTTT.

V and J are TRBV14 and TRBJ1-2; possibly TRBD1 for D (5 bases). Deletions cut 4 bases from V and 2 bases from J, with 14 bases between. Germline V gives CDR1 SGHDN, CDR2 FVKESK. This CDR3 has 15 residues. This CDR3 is CASSPTAGRNYGYTF. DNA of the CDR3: TGTGCCAGCAGCCCCACCGCAGGGAGGAACTATGGCTACACCTTC. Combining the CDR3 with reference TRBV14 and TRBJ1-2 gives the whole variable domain EAGVTQFPSHSVIEKGQTVTLRCDPISGHDNLYWYRRVMGKEIKFLLHFVKESKQDESGMPNNRFLAERTGGTYSTLKVQPAELEDSGVYFCASSPTAGRNYGYTFGSGTRLTVV.

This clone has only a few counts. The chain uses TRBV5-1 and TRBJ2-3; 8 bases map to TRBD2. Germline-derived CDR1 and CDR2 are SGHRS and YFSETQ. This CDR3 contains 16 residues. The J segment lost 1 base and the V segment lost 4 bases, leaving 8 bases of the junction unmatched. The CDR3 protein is CASSRRAGVGTDTQYF. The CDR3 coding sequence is TGCGCCAGCAGCCGAAGAGCGGGAGTCGGCACAGATACGCAGTATTTT.

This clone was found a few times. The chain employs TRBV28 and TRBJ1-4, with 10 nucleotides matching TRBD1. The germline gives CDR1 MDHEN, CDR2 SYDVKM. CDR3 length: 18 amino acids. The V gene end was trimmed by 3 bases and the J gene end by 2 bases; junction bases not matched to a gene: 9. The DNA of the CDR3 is TGTGCCAGCAGTTTTTGGGACAGGGGAGAGGTCACTAATGAAAAACTGTTTTTT. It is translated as CASSFWDRGEVTNEKLFF.

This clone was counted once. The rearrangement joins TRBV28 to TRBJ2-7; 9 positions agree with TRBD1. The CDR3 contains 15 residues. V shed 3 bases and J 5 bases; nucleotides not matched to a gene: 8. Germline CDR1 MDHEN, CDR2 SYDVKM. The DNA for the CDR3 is TGTGCCAGCAGTTTTGGGGGACAGGGTCCCAACGAGCAGTACTTC. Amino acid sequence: CASSFGGQGPNEQYF.

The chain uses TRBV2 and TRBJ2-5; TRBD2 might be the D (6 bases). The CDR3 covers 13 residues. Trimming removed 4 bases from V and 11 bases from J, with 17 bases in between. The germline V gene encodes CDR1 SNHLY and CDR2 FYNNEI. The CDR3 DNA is TGTGCCAGCAGTGGGCAAATCCTACGGGGGCAGTACTTC. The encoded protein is CASSGQILRGQYF.

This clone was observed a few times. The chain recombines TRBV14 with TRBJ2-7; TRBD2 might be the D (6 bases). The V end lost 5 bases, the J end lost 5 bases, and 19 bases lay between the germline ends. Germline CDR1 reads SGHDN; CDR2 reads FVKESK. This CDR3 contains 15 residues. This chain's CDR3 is CASSTTGTALDEQYF. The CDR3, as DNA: TGTGCCAGCAGCACTACCGGGACTGCTTTGGACGAGCAGTACTTC.

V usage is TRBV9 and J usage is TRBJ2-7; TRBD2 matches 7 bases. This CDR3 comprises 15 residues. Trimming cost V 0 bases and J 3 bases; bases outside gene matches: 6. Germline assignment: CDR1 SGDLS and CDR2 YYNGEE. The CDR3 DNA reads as TGTGCCAGCAGCGTAGTCGCGGGAGACAACTACGAGCAGTACTTC. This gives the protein CASSVVAGDNYEQYF. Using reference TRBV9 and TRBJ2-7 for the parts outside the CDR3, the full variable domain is DSGVTQTPKHLITATGQRVTLRCSPRSGDLSVYWYQQSLDQGLQFLIQYYNGEERAKGNILERFSAQQFPDLHSELNLSSLELGDSALYFCASSVVAGDNYEQYFGPGTRLTVT.

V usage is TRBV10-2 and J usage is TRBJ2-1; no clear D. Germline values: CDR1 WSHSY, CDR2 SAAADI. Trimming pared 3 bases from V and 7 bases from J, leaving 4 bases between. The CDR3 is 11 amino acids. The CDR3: CASSDLNEQFF. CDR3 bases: TGCGCCAGCAGTGATTTAAATGAGCAGTTCTTC.

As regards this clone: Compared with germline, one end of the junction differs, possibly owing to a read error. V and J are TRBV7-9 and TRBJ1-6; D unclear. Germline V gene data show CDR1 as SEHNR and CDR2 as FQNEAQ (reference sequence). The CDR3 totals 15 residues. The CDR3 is CSSTNAAPNNSPLHF. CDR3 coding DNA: TGTTCCAGCACCAACGCGGCCCCCAATAATTCACCCCTCCACTTT.

CDR3 sequence reads: CASSGQGLIYEQYF. The CDR3 bases are TGTGCCAGCAGCGGACAGGGCCTGATTTACGAGCAGTACTTC. The chain has TRBV7-8 and TRBJ2-7; 8 bases map to TRBD1. The length of the CDR3 is 14 residues. V lost 5 bases to trimming and J lost 4 bases; unmatched junction nucleotides: 7. Germline V gene sequence: CDR1 SGHVS, CDR2 FQNEAQ.